This TCR beta chain stems from a study of T cell responses to AZD1222 COVID-19 vaccine. Only in-frame clones appear in the TCRdb table, and some are missing; sequencing was by immunoSEQ multiplex PCR. The sample consists of more than 95,000 clones, around nine tenths of them appearing once. On this clone itself: The antigen remains undetermined.

Points from the study as a whole: Spike-specific TCR breadth and depth rose after two AZD1222 doses. Clonal diversity may have been underestimated, and the donors were mostly white British, with more females than males. Across the whole spike, CD4 TCRs peaked at regions 160-218 and 743-854. The study identified only 6 or 7 AZD1222 recipients as seropositive at baseline.

This TCR derives from an adult in good health. The sample in question was peripheral blood, obtained on day 0 of MenACWY control vaccination.

The CDR3 region has the DNA TGTGCCAGCAGATCAGGGATTGTAGCTTTCTTT. Residues: CASRSGIVAFF. This sequence joins TRBV6-4 and TRBJ1-1; perhaps TRBD1 as D (5 bases). Germline V gives CDR1 MRHNA, CDR2 SNTAGT. This CDR3 comprises 11 residues. Trimming removed 6 bases at V and 10 bases at J, with 12 bases between.